Reported below is one T cell receptor (beta chain). Its antigen is not known. The CDR3 loop spans 16 amino acids. V lost 3 bases to trimming and J lost 6 bases; unmatched junction nucleotides: 9. Looked up from germline, CDR1 is MGHRA and CDR2 is YSYEKL. The team produced cDNA through 5'RACE using 10-nucleotide random UMIs. TCRdb re-derived calls from the 5' RACE reads in MiXCR, one entry per CDR3 protein. Of about 79,000 distinct CDR3 sequences detected, roughly 15% appear once; the ten largest clones hold around 6.8%. This entry belongs to a study of neurological immune-mediated disorders. General study results and limits: HTLV-1-associated myelopathy displayed the greatest TCR clonal expansion, and multiple sclerosis exhibited the smallest, lower than that of healthy controls.

The study drew its healthy controls from blood bank volunteers in Maryland, USA. The unsorted libraries originated from 2 million PBMCs that had been stored at -80 C. This chain connects TRBV4-1 to TRBJ2-5; 11 bases agree with TRBD2. The sequence was obtained from a woman aged 45-65 years in good health. What was sequenced was PBMCs. The CDR3 protein is CASSQNSGGARKTQYF. The CDR3 coding sequence is TGCGCCAGCAGCCAGAATAGCGGGGGGGCCCGAAAGACCCAGTACTTC.